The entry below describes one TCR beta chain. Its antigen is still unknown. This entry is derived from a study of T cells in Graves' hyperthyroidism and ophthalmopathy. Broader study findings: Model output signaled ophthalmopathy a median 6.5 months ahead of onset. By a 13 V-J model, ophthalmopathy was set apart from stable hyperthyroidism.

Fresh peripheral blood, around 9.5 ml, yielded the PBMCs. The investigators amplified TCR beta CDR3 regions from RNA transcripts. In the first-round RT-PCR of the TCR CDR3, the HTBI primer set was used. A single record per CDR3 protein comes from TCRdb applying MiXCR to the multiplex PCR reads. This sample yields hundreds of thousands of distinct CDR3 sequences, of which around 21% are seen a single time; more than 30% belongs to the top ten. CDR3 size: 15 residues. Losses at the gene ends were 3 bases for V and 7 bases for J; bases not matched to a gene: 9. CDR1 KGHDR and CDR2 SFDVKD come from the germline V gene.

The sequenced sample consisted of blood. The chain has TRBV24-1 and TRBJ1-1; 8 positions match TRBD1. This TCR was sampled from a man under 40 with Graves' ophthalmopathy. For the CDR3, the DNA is TGTGCCACCAGTGATAGAGGGACAGGTTCGGGTGAAGCTTTCTTT. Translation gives CATSDRGTGSGEAFF.